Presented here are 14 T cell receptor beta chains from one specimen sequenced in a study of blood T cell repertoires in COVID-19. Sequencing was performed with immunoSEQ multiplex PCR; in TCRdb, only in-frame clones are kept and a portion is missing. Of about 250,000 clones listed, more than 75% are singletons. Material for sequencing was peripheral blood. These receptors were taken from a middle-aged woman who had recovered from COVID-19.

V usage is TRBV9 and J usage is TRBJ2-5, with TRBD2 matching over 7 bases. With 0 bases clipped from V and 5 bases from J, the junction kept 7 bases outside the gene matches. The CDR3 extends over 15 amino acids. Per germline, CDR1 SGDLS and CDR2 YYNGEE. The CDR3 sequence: CASSVGPSGSETQYF. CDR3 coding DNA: TGTGCCAGCAGCGTAGGCCCTAGCGGTAGTGAGACCCAGTACTTC.

The CDR3 DNA is TGTGCCAGCGGGGGAGGGGGCAATGAGCAGTTCTTC. Translated: CASGGGGNEQFF. V is TRBV19 and J is TRBJ2-1; tentative D call: TRBD2 (7 bases). Deletions cut 9 bases from V and 6 bases from J, with 12 bases between. The CDR3 spans 12 residues. Germline assignment: CDR1 LNHDA and CDR2 SQIVND (reference sequence).

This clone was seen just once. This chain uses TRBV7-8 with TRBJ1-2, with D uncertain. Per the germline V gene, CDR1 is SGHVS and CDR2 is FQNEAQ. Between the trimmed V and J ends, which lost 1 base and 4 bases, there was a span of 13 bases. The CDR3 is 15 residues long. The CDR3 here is CASSLDGGGGYGYTF. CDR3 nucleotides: TGTGCCAGCAGCTTAGATGGTGGAGGCGGCTATGGCTACACCTTC.

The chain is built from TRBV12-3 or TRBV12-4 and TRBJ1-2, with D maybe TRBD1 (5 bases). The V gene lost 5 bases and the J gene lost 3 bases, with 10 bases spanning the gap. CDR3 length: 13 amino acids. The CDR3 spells CASSPGPYYGYTF. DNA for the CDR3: TGTGCCAGCAGTCCAGGGCCCTACTATGGCTACACCTTC.

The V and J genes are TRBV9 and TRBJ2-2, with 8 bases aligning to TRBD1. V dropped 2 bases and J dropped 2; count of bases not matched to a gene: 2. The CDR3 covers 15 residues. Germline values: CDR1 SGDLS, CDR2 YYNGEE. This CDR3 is CASSVTGVNTGELFF. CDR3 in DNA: TGTGCCAGCAGCGTGACAGGGGTCAACACCGGGGAGCTGTTTTTT.

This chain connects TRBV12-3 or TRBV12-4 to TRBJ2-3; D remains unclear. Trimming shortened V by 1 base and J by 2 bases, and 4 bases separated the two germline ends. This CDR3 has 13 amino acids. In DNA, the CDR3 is TGTGCCAGCAGTTTAGTGGCCACAGATACGCAGTATTTT. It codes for CASSLVATDTQYF.

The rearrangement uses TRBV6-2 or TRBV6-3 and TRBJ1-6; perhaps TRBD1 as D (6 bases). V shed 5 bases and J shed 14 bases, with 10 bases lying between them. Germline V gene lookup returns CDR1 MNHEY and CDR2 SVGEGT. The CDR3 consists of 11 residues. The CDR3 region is CASSTDRSLHF. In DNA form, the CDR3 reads TGTGCCAGCAGTACTGACAGGTCCCTCCACTTT.

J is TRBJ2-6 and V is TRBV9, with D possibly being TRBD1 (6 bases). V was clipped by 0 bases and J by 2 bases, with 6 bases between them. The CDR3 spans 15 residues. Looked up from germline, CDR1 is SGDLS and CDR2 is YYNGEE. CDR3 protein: CASSVDRAGANVLTF. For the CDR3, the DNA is TGTGCCAGCAGCGTAGACAGGGCTGGGGCCAACGTCCTGACTTTC. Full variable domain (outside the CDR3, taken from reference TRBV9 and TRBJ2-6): DSGVTQTPKHLITATGQRVTLRCSPRSGDLSVYWYQQSLDQGLQFLIQYYNGEERAKGNILERFSAQQFPDLHSELNLSSLELGDSALYFCASSVDRAGANVLTFGAGSRLTVL.

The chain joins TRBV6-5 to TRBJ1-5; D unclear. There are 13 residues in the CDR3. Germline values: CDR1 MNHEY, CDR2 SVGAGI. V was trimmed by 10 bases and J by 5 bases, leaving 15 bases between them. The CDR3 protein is CATAVEGDQPQHF. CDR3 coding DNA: TGTGCCACCGCGGTGGAAGGAGATCAGCCCCAGCATTTT.

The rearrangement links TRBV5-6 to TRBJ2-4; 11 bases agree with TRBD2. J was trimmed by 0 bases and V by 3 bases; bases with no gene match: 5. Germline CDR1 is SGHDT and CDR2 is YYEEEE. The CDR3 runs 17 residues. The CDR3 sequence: CASSSTSGGLAKNIQYF. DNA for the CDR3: TGTGCCAGCAGCTCCACTAGCGGGGGACTAGCCAAAAACATTCAGTACTTC.

The CDR3 loop reads CASSLREWGETQYF. CDR3 nucleotide sequence: TGTGCCAGCAGTTTACGGGAGTGGGGAGAGACCCAGTACTTC. The J gene is TRBJ2-5, the V gene TRBV6-2 or TRBV6-3, with D possibly matching TRBD2 (6 bases). Germline values: CDR1 MNHEY, CDR2 SVGEGT. The CDR3 totals 14 residues. V lost 4 bases and J 4 bases, leaving 13 bases between the germline ends.

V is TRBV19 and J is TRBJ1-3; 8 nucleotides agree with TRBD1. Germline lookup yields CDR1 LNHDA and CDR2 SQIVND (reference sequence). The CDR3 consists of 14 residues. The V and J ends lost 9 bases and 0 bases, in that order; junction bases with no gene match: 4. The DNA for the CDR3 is TGTGCCAGCAGACAGGGGCTCTCTGGAAACACCATATATTTT. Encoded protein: CASRQGLSGNTIYF.

This CDR3 reads CASSLDREGRREQFF. CDR3 sequence (DNA): TGTGCCAGCAGCTTGGACCGGGAGGGCCGTAGGGAGCAGTTCTTC. The V call is TRBV5-4, the J call TRBJ2-1, with TRBD2 identical over 8 bases. The V and J ends lost 0 bases and 10 bases, in that order; junction bases with no gene match: 9. Per the germline V gene, CDR1 is SGHNT and CDR2 is YYREEE (reference sequence). This CDR3 has 15 residues.

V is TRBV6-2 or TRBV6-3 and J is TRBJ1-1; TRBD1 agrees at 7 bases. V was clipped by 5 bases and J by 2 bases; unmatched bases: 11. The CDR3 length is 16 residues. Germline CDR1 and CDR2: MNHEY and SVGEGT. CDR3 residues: CASSTYRGQLNTEAFF. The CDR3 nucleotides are TGTGCCAGCAGTACCTACCGGGGACAGCTAAACACTGAAGCTTTCTTT.